One and the same sample provided the 30 T cell receptor beta chains below, sequenced in a study of post-analysis software for immune sequencing data. Study-wide results and limits: A few TRBV segments, TRBV5-6, TRBV5-1 and TRBV20-1 among them, were found more frequent in patients than controls.

Every TCR beta cDNA library bore unique molecular identifiers. Each CDR3 protein is one row after TCRdb ran MiXCR on the PCR reads. Of 820,000 or so distinct CDR3 sequences in the sample, about 53% were seen once. Antigens of these TCRs are unknown. Sample: blood. These receptors came from a girl aged 10-17 years with multiple sclerosis.

The genes are TRBV12-5 and TRBJ2-7, with D tentatively TRBD1 (5 bases). In germline, CDR1 is LGHNT, CDR2 FRNRAP. The CDR3 is made up of 14 amino acids. V lost 7 bases and J lost 1, with 14 bases in between. The CDR3 reads CASVDPGFSYEQYF. In DNA form, the CDR3 reads TGTGCTAGTGTTGACCCAGGGTTTTCCTACGAGCAGTACTTC.

This chain links TRBV6-5 with TRBJ1-4; D unclear. From germline, CDR1 is MNHEY and CDR2 SVGAGI. The CDR3 is 12 amino acids. V was pared by 5 bases and J by 8 bases, with 9 bases between. The CDR3 sequence is CASSARAEKLFF. CDR3 sequence (DNA): TGTGCCAGCAGTGCCCGGGCAGAAAAACTGTTTTTT.

The rearrangement joins TRBV20-1 to TRBJ2-3; 8 bases map to TRBD2. From germline, CDR1 is DFQATT and CDR2 SNEGSKA (reference sequence). The J segment lost 5 bases and the V segment lost 0 bases, leaving 13 bases of the junction unmatched. This CDR3 contains 17 residues. The CDR3 DNA reads TGCAGTGCTAGAGATCATAGCGGAGCGGGGGAGCGAGATACGCAGTATTTT. Translating gives CSARDHSGAGERDTQYF.

V usage is TRBV6-5 and J usage is TRBJ1-1; D is uncertain. CDR1 is MNHEY, CDR2 SVGAGI, per germline. V lost 2 bases and J 0 bases, leaving 13 bases between the germline ends. The CDR3 spans 16 residues. CDR3 sequence reads: CASSYEGWRMNTEAFF. In nucleotides, the CDR3 is TGTGCCAGCAGTTACGAAGGGTGGAGAATGAACACTGAAGCTTTCTTT.

The chain employs TRBV5-1 and TRBJ2-3, with D possibly being TRBD1 (5 bases). Trimming stripped 4 bases from V and 14 bases from J, with 20 bases between. Per germline, CDR1 SGHRS and CDR2 YFSETQ. This CDR3 is 13 amino acids long. Here the CDR3 DNA reads TGCGCCAGCAGCCCCGGTGGGGCCCCGGTCCCGTATTTT. It translates to CASSPGGAPVPYF. The full variable domain, its missing parts supplied by reference TRBV5-1 and TRBJ2-3, is KAGVTQTPRYLIKTRGQQVTLSCSPISGHRSVSWYQQTPGQGLQFLFEYFSETQRNKGNFPGRFSGRQFSNSRSEMNVSTLELGDSALYLCASSPGGAPVPYFGPGTRLTVL.

This clonotype appeared a few times. The V call is TRBV11-1, the J call TRBJ2-3, with 12 bases fitting TRBD2. The CDR3 is made up of 15 amino acids. V was clipped by 6 bases and J by 4 bases; unmatched bases: 5. Germline V gene data show CDR1 as SGHAT and CDR2 as FQDESV (reference sequence). CDR3 loop: CASSWTSGESDTQYF. CDR3 in DNA: TGTGCCAGCAGTTGGACTAGCGGGGAGTCAGATACGCAGTATTTT. The full variable domain, with the rest looked up from reference TRBV11-1 and TRBJ2-3, is EAEVAQSPRYKITEKSQAVAFWCDPISGHATLYWYRQILGQGPELLVQFQDESVVDDSQLPKDRFSAERLKGVDSTLKIQPAELGDSAMYLCASSWTSGESDTQYFGPGTRLTVL.

CDR3 loop: CASSVEGSDSETQYF. In DNA form, the CDR3 reads TGCGCCAGCAGCGTGGAGGGCTCCGACTCGGAGACCCAGTACTTC. The chain links TRBV5-1 to TRBJ2-5, with a possible D match to TRBD2 (6 bases). The CDR3 runs to 15 residues. CDR1 is SGHRS, CDR2 YFSETQ, per germline. V was shortened by 4 bases and J by 5 bases, with 18 bases between the two germline ends.

This clonotype was counted between two and nine times. The chain combines TRBV6-2 or TRBV6-3 with TRBJ1-1; D gene ambiguous. V was shortened by 7 bases and J by 0 bases, with 12 bases between the two germline ends. CDR3 size: 14 residues. CDR1 and CDR2 (germline): MNHEY, SVGEGT. This chain's CDR3 is CASTYTSMNTEAFF. Written as DNA, the CDR3 is TGTGCCAGCACCTACACCTCGATGAACACTGAAGCTTTCTTT.

The chain combines TRBV20-1 with TRBJ2-7; 12 bases are shared with TRBD2. Trimming cost V 5 bases and J 2 bases; bases outside gene matches: 4. CDR1 DFQATT and CDR2 SNEGSKA come from the germline V gene (reference sequence). The CDR3 length is 14 residues. The CDR3, as DNA: TGCAGTGCTTTACTAGCGGGGGGAACCTACGAGCAGTACTTC. This gives the protein CSALLAGGTYEQYF.

The V and J genes are TRBV9 and TRBJ2-7; the match to TRBD2 covers 9 bases. V was clipped by 4 bases and J by 3 bases; unmatched bases: 5. Germline loops: CDR1 SGDLS, CDR2 YYNGEE. The CDR3 has 14 residues. The CDR3 nucleotides read TGTGCCAGCAGCCCTACGACTAGCGGCTACGAGCAGTACTTC. Translation: CASSPTTSGYEQYF.

V is TRBV20-1 and J is TRBJ2-7; 7 bases line up with TRBD2. Germline CDR1 DFQATT, CDR2 SNEGSKA (reference sequence). Trimming took 5 bases from V and 5 from J; bases not matched to a gene: 15. The CDR3 length is 15 residues. The CDR3 loop is CSAHQHIWGGDEQYF. CDR3 nucleotides: TGCAGTGCTCATCAGCATATCTGGGGGGGGGACGAGCAGTACTTC.

This clonotype was observed a handful of times. The chain carries TRBV20-1 and TRBJ2-7; the D gene is possibly TRBD1 (6 bases). The CDR3 runs 13 residues. Trimming shortened V by 0 bases and J by 3 bases, and 9 bases separated the two germline ends. The germline V gene has CDR1 DFQATT and CDR2 SNEGSKA (reference sequence). For the CDR3, the DNA is TGCAGTGCTAGAGACAGGGGTGGCTACGAGCAGTACTTC. Translating it yields CSARDRGGYEQYF.

DNA for the CDR3: TGTGCCAGCAGTGAGGGGGTTTACGGGGAGCAGTACTTC. Encoded protein: CASSEGVYGEQYF. The chain combines TRBV2 with TRBJ2-7; D could derive from TRBD1 or TRBD2 (5 bases each). The V end lost 3 bases, the J end lost 7 bases, and 13 bases lay between the germline ends. This CDR3 is built from 13 residues. CDR1 SNHLY and CDR2 FYNNEI come from the germline V gene.

The chain recombines TRBV5-1 with TRBJ1-3, with 7 bases lining up with TRBD1. The CDR3 length is 17 residues. Germline V gene sequence: CDR1 SGHRS, CDR2 YFSETQ. V lost 0 bases to trimming and J lost 1 base; unmatched junction nucleotides: 7. The CDR3 DNA reads TGCGCCAGCAGCTTGGCCGTGAAGGGGGCATCTGGAAACACCATATATTTT. Its translation is CASSLAVKGASGNTIYF.

The chain links TRBV7-9 to TRBJ2-7, with 11 positions matching TRBD2. V shed 5 bases and J 4 bases; nucleotides not matched to a gene: 10. Germline lookup yields CDR1 SEHNR and CDR2 FQNEAQ (reference sequence). The CDR3 has 16 amino acids. This CDR3 is CASSPAGTSGPYEQYF. DNA for the CDR3: TGTGCCAGCAGCCCTGCCGGGACTAGCGGACCTTACGAGCAGTACTTC.

This chain links TRBV19 with TRBJ2-7, with 9 nucleotides matching TRBD2. CDR3 length: 15 amino acids. Unmatched junction bases numbered 10, after V lost 7 bases and J lost 3 bases. Germline lookup yields CDR1 LNHDA and CDR2 SQIVND (reference sequence). The CDR3 sequence is CASTDPAGGLYEQYF. The CDR3 nucleotides are TGTGCCAGTACCGACCCGGCGGGGGGGCTCTACGAGCAGTACTTC. Supplemented by reference TRBV19 and TRBJ2-7, the full variable domain reads DGGITQSPKYLFRKEGQNVTLSCEQNLNHDAMYWYRQDPGQGLRLIYYSQIVNDFQKGDIAEGYSVSREKKESFPLTVTSAQKNPTAFYLCASTDPAGGLYEQYFGPGTRLTVT.

The chain employs TRBV29-1 and TRBJ2-7; 7 positions agree with TRBD1. Germline CDR1 reads SQVTM; CDR2 reads ANQGSEA. J lost 2 bases, V lost 4 bases, and 8 bases had no gene match. The CDR3 runs 14 residues. CDR3 DNA: TGCAGCGTTGCCACGGGACAGAGAACCTACGAGCAGTACTTC. Amino acids: CSVATGQRTYEQYF.

The chain recombines TRBV7-9 with TRBJ2-1; 10 bases agree with TRBD2. CDR1 and CDR2 from the germline V gene are SEHNR and FQNEAQ (reference sequence). The CDR3 sequence is 12 residues long. V lost 4 bases and J lost 9; bases outside the gene matches: 0. The CDR3 is CASSWTSGEQFF. DNA of the CDR3: TGTGCCAGCAGCTGGACTAGCGGTGAGCAGTTCTTC.

The chain combines TRBV12-3 or TRBV12-4 with TRBJ2-7, with 7 positions matching TRBD1. Trimming took 6 bases from V and 3 from J; bases not matched to a gene: 5. The CDR3 runs to 13 residues. This CDR3 reads CASRRDSGYEQYF. CDR3 bases: TGTGCCAGCAGAAGGGACAGCGGCTACGAGCAGTACTTC.

The V call is TRBV6-1, the J call TRBJ1-1, with TRBD1 identical over 10 bases. There are 15 residues in the CDR3. The V gene's germline CDR1 is MNHNS and CDR2 SASEGT. V trimming: 6 bases; J trimming: 4 bases; junction bases outside the gene matches: 8. CDR3 sequence reads: CASSAGTGEGTEAFF. In DNA, the CDR3 is TGTGCCAGCAGCGCCGGGACAGGGGAGGGCACTGAAGCTTTCTTT.

The J gene is TRBJ2-1, the V gene TRBV20-1; 7 nucleotides align to TRBD1. This CDR3 contains 14 residues. Per germline, CDR1 DFQATT and CDR2 SNEGSKA (reference sequence). V lost 4 bases, J lost 5 bases, and 8 bases stayed unmatched. CDR3 DNA: TGCAGTGCTACAAAGGGGGCGGCCGACAATGAGCAGTTCTTC. Amino acids: CSATKGAADNEQFF.

This chain uses TRBV6-6 with TRBJ2-4; D may correspond to TRBD1 or TRBD2 (6 bases each). Trimming took off 8 bases at V and 0 bases at J, with 20 bases between the two ends. Germline lookup yields CDR1 MNHNY and CDR2 SVGAGI (reference sequence). This CDR3 is 17 amino acids long. The CDR3 reads CASSLGAGNLAKNIQYF. DNA for the CDR3: TGTGCCAGCTCACTGGGGGCGGGAAACCTAGCCAAAAACATTCAGTACTTC.

The chain combines TRBV12-3 or TRBV12-4 with TRBJ2-6; D perhaps matches TRBD2 (5 bases). The CDR3 consists of 14 residues. V lost 3 bases to trimming and J lost 5 bases, with 8 bases between them. CDR3 sequence reads: CASSLGSWANVLTF. The CDR3 bases are TGTGCCAGCAGTTTGGGGAGCTGGGCCAACGTCCTGACTTTC.

The chain links TRBV20-1 to TRBJ2-5; D gene ambiguous. V lost 3 bases and J lost 5, with 16 bases in between. The CDR3 is 14 amino acids. Germline V CDR1 and CDR2: DFQATT, SNEGSKA (reference sequence). The CDR3: CSASFSGRRETQYF. CDR3 DNA: TGCAGTGCTAGCTTTTCGGGCAGAAGGGAGACCCAGTACTTC.

V and J are TRBV12-5 and TRBJ2-5; 9 positions agree with TRBD1. The DNA end is more similar to TRBJ2-7, so the J call may be wrong. CDR3 length equals 15 residues. Germline CDR1 and CDR2: LGHNT and FRNRAP. As DNA, the CDR3 is TGTGCTAGTGGTTGGGGGACAGGGCTCTCCTACGAGCAGTACTTC. It specifies CASGWGTGLSYEQYF.

The table lists this clonotype with a few counts. The J gene is TRBJ1-6, the V gene TRBV13; D remains ambiguous. V was clipped by 4 bases and J by 5 bases, with 15 bases between them. Germline V gives CDR1 PRHDT, CDR2 FYEKMQ (reference sequence). The CDR3 is 16 amino acids. CDR3 DNA: TGTGCCAGCAGCTGTCTCTTGCTCTGCCATAATTCACCCCTCCACTTT. Encoded protein: CASSCLLLCHNSPLHF.

V is TRBV5-1 and J is TRBJ2-5, with 7 positions matching TRBD1. The tail of the sequence fits TRBJ2-7 better, so the J call may be wrong. Germline lookup yields CDR1 SGHRS and CDR2 YFSETQ. This CDR3 contains 12 residues. CDR3 in amino acids: CASRWDSYEQYF. The DNA of the CDR3 is TGCGCCAGCAGGTGGGACAGCTACGAGCAGTACTTC.

The chain has TRBV20-1 and TRBJ2-5; 8 bases are a match to TRBD1. The CDR3 is made up of 14 amino acids. V lost 3 bases and J lost 5; bases outside the gene matches: 8. Per the germline V gene, CDR1 is DFQATT and CDR2 is SNEGSKA (reference sequence). The CDR3 sequence is CSASNRGTAETQYF. DNA of the CDR3: TGCAGTGCTAGCAACAGGGGGACGGCGGAGACCCAGTACTTC.

The rearrangement joins TRBV3-1 to TRBJ2-2; D not certain. This CDR3 contains 13 residues. Germline lookup yields CDR1 LGHDT and CDR2 YNNKEL (reference sequence). Trimming left V 4 bases short and J 4 bases short, with 7 bases between. The CDR3 reads CASSPEGTGELFF. As DNA, the CDR3 is TGTGCCAGCAGCCCGGAAGGCACCGGGGAGCTGTTTTTT. The entire variable domain, with the rest obtained from reference TRBV3-1 and TRBJ2-2, is as follows: DTAVSQTPKYLVTQMGNDKSIKCEQNLGHDTMYWYKQDSKKFLKIMFSYNNKELIINETVPNRFSPKSPDKAHLNLHINSLELGDSAVYFCASSPEGTGELFFGEGSRLTVL.

In DNA form, the CDR3 reads TGTGCCAGCTCACTATGGGACAGCGCCTACGAGCAGTACTTC. Protein product: CASSLWDSAYEQYF. This sequence joins TRBV18 and TRBJ2-7, with TRBD1 identical over 7 bases. Per the germline V gene, CDR1 is KGHSH and CDR2 is LQKENI. Trimming cost V 4 bases and J 2 bases; bases outside gene matches: 5. CDR3 length: 14 residues.